The entry below describes one TCR beta chain. The junction and the germline gene differ at one end; a read error may be behind it. CDR1 and CDR2 from the germline V gene are KGHDR and SFDVKD. This CDR3 has 15 residues. Profiling relied on immunoSEQ multiplex PCR, and the TCRdb table lists in-frame clones only, not all of them. This table holds under 200,000 clones, approximately 80% found once. The data originate from a study of blood T cell repertoires in COVID-19. The genes are TRBV24-1 and TRBJ1-3, with a possible D match to TRBD1 (5 bases). The sequence was obtained from a woman aged 55-70 years who had recovered from COVID-19. The sequenced sample was PBMCs or T cells enriched from blood (not recorded which). CDR3 DNA sequence: TGTGCCACCAGTGATCTACTCCCGCTAAGACAGCCGACGGGTTTT. Translating gives CATSDLLPLRQPTGF.